In its sample, the clone carrying this T cell receptor (beta chain) was seen a few times. The antigen remains undetermined. This table comes from immunoSEQ multiplex PCR, and its TCRdb copy is limited to in-frame clones, with some not included. The data contain roughly 98,000 clones, 84% of them singletons. These data are taken from a study of T cell responses to AZD1222 COVID-19 vaccine. Study findings and constraints: Among the donors, most were white British and more were female, and clonal diversity was possibly underestimated.

The CDR3 covers 13 residues. Germline V gene sequence: CDR1 SGHTA, CDR2 FQGNSA. Trimming removed 2 bases from V and 3 bases from J, with 7 bases in between. This receptor was obtained from an adult who received the AZD1222 COVID-19 vaccine. This sequence joins TRBV7-2 and TRBJ1-2; D not certain. The sequences come from peripheral blood, collected 28 days after the second AZD1222 dose. The CDR3 sequence is CASSLPSHYGYTF. CDR3 nucleotide sequence: TGTGCCAGCAGCTTACCGTCGCACTATGGCTACACCTTC.